This T cell receptor beta chain was identified during a study of T cells in localized non-small cell lung cancer. General study findings and limits: Peak T cell clonality was found in uninvolved adjacent lung, exceeding tumor. Owing to sequencing of a solitary tumor region, heterogeneity cannot be discounted. Patients showing higher blood T cell density tended to see longer overall survival. Appearances in adjacent lung were noted for a median around 55 of the top 100 tumor clones.

Sequencing used immunoSEQ multiplex PCR; TCRdb keeps in-frame clones, though not all of them. The sample consists of roughly 3,000 clones, 35% to 45% of them appearing once. A word on this clone: The antigen remains undetermined.

The germline V gene encodes CDR1 KGHSH and CDR2 LQKENI. CDR3 size: 14 residues. The germline V and J ends were trimmed by 3 bases and 2 bases, with 10 bases remaining between them. This TCR came from a male donor aged 60 or over with stage I squamous cell lung carcinoma. The sample here was lung tumor tissue, taken before any cancer treatment. This sequence joins TRBV18 and TRBJ1-2, with D unresolved. The CDR3 DNA reads as TGTGCCAGCTCACCTGAGGGCTCCAACTATGGCTACACCTTC. It codes for CASSPEGSNYGYTF. Drawing the rest from reference TRBV18 and TRBJ1-2, the complete variable domain is NAGVMQNPRHLVRRRGQEARLRCSPMKGHSHVYWYRQLPEEGLKFMVYLQKENIIDESGMPKERFSAEFPKEGPSILRIQQVVRGDSAAYFCASSPEGSNYGYTFGSGTRLTVV.